These T cell receptor beta chains were read from a single sample in a study of T cell responses to AZD1222 COVID-19 vaccine. The method was immunoSEQ multiplex PCR; TCRdb's version includes in-frame clones alone and lacks a portion of them. This table has around 29,000 clones, approximately 93% appearing once. The source was peripheral blood, collected on day 0 of AZD1222 vaccination. Receptors were obtained from an adult in good health. The CDR3 runs from the conserved cysteine through the conserved F or W. A D gene is named only where the DNA matches it firmly. Expanded clones are given a class, and other clones once, few, many or no size at all.

v_call	d_call	clone_size	j_call	cdr3_nt	cdr3_aa
TRBV18	TRBD1	few	TRBJ2-7	TGTGCCAGCTCACCCGGGACAGGCCCCTACGAGCAGTACTTC	CASSPGTGPYEQYF
TRBV4-2	.	.	TRBJ2-1	TGTGCCAGCAGCCAAGATTATTCGGTGAATGAGCAGTTCTTC	CASSQDYSVNEQFF
TRBV10-1	.	.	TRBJ2-3	TGCGCCAGCAGTGAAGAGGAGGGAACCACAGATACGCAGTATTTT	CASSEEEGTTDTQYF
TRBV15	.	.	TRBJ2-2	TGTGCCACCAGCAGGGATGGGACAGGGGAGCTGTTTTTT	CATSRDGTGELFF
TRBV12-3/TRBV12-4	TRBD1	.	TRBJ1-1	TGTGCCAGCAGCCGCACAGGGGGATCTGAAGCTTTCTTT	CASSRTGGSEAFF
TRBV3-1/TRBV3-2	.	.	TRBJ2-1	TGTGCCAGCAGCCTCCCCTCCAGGAGCTCCTACAATGAGCAGTTCTTC	CASSLPSRSSYNEQFF
TRBV6-5	.	.	TRBJ2-6	TGTGCCAGCAGTTATGAGAGGACTGGGGCCAACGTCCTGACTTTC	CASSYERTGANVLTF
TRBV11-2	.	.	TRBJ1-2	TGTGCCAGCAGCCCAGCAGGGTTGGGCTACACCTTC	CASSPAGLGYTF
TRBV20-1	.	.	TRBJ1-1	TGCAGTGCTGAACAGAACACTGAAGCTTTCTTT	CSAEQNTEAFF
TRBV2	.	.	TRBJ1-5	TGTGCCAGCAGAAGTTCCCTAGGTCAGCCCCAGCATTTT	CASRSSLGQPQHF
TRBV5-4	TRBD1	once	TRBJ2-5	TGTGCCAGCAGCCCCGGGACAGGGGGCCAAGAGACCCAGTACTTC	CASSPGTGGQETQYF
TRBV4-1	TRBD2	.	TRBJ2-3	TGCGCCAGCAGTCTTACTAGCGGGGGGGCCTTAGATACGCAGTATTTT	CASSLTSGGALDTQYF
TRBV27	.	.	TRBJ2-7	TGTGCCAGCAGTATAAGCTCCTACGAGCAGTACTTC	CASSISSYEQYF
TRBV5-5	.	.	TRBJ2-5	TGTGCCAGCAGCTCCGGGGGTACTGAGACCCAGTACTTC	CASSSGGTETQYF
TRBV3-1/TRBV3-2	.	once	TRBJ1-2	TGTGCCAGCAGCCAAGTCGTTGGAGGGGGAGGCTACACCTTC	CASSQVVGGGGYTF
TRBV7-9	.	.	TRBJ1-1	TGTGCCAGCAGCCAGTCAGGGATCAACACTGAAGCTTTCTTT	CASSQSGINTEAFF
TRBV19	.	.	TRBJ2-7	TGTGCCAGTAGACTTCACCTGGGATCCTACGAGCAGTACTTC	CASRLHLGSYEQYF
TRBV18	TRBD1	.	TRBJ1-1	TGTGCCAGCTCACCCCTGGGACAGGGGGACACTGAAGCTTTCTTT	CASSPLGQGDTEAFF
TRBV12-3/TRBV12-4	.	once	TRBJ2-1	TGTGCCAGCAGTTTAAGGTCCCACAATGAGCAGTTCTTC	CASSLRSHNEQFF
TRBV28	.	.	TRBJ1-1	TGTGCCAGCACCACTGGGCACACTGAAGCTTTCTTT	CASTTGHTEAFF
TRBV7-2	TRBD1	once	TRBJ2-2	TGTGCCAGCAGGATGGGGACAGGGAACACCGGGGAGCTGTTTTTT	CASRMGTGNTGELFF
TRBV30	.	.	TRBJ1-1	TGTGCCTGGACGGTTCAGGGAAGAAACACTGAAGCTTTCTTT	CAWTVQGRNTEAFF
TRBV9	.	.	TRBJ1-2	TGTGCCAGCAGCGCGCACAGGGAGGAAAGCCTCTATGGCTACACCTTC	CASSAHREESLYGYTF
TRBV11-2	TRBD1	.	TRBJ1-5	TGTGCCAGCAGCTTAGCTCAGGGGGCCGATCAGCCCCAGCATTTT	CASSLAQGADQPQHF